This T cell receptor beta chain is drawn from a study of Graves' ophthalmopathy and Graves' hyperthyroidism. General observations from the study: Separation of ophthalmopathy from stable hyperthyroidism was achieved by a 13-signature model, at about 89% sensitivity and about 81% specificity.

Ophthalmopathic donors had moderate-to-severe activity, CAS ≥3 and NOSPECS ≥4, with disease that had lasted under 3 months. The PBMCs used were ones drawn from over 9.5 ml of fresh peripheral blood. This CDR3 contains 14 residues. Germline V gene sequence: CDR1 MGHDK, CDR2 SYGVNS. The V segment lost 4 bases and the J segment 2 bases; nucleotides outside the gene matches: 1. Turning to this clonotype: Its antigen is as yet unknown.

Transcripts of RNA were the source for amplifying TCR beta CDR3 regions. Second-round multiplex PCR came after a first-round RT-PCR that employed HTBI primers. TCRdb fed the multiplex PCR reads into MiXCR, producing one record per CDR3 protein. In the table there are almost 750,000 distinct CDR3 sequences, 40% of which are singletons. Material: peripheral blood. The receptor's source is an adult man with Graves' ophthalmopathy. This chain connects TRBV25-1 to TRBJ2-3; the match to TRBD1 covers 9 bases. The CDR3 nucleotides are TGTGCCAGCAGTGGGACAGGGGTCACAGATACGCAGTATTTT. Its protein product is CASSGTGVTDTQYF.